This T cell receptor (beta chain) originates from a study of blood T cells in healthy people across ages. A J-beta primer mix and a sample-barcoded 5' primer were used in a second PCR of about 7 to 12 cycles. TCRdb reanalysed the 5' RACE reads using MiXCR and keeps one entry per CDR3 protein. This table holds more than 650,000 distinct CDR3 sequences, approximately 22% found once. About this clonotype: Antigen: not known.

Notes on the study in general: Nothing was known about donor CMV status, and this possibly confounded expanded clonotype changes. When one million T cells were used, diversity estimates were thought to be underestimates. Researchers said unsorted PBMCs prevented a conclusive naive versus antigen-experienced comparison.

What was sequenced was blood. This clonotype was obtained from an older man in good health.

The CDR3: CASSPGRPETQYF. CDR3 coding DNA: TGTGCCAGCAGCCCTGGACGGCCAGAGACCCAGTACTTC. This chain links TRBV7-2 with TRBJ2-7; no firm D call. The end of the DNA is better explained by TRBJ2-5, so the J call may be wrong. Germline lookup yields CDR1 SGHTA and CDR2 FQGNSA. The CDR3 covers 13 residues.